Many counts were recorded for the clone carrying this TCR beta chain. Its antigen is still unknown. A single record per CDR3 protein comes from TCRdb applying MiXCR to the 5' RACE reads. The sample shows tens of thousands of distinct CDR3 sequences, 11% to 15% of them seen only once. This specimen belongs to a study of early T cells in non-severe SARS-CoV-2 infection. The CDR3 has 15 residues. V was clipped by 6 bases and J by 2 bases; unmatched bases: 3. Germline CDR1 reads MNHEY; CDR2 reads SVGAGI. Overall study findings and caveats: Private and CD4 specificities were missed by VDJdb matching, which favored anti-spike CD8 responses.

The sequenced sample was whole blood. The chain couples TRBV6-5 to TRBJ2-1, with 11 bases identical to TRBD2. The TCR sequence derives from an adult who was a healthcare worker with PCR-confirmed SARS-CoV-2 infection or an uninfected control (not recorded which). CDR3 sequence: CASREGLAAYNEQFF. In nucleotides, the CDR3 is TGTGCCAGCAGGGAGGGACTAGCGGCCTACAATGAGCAGTTCTTC.